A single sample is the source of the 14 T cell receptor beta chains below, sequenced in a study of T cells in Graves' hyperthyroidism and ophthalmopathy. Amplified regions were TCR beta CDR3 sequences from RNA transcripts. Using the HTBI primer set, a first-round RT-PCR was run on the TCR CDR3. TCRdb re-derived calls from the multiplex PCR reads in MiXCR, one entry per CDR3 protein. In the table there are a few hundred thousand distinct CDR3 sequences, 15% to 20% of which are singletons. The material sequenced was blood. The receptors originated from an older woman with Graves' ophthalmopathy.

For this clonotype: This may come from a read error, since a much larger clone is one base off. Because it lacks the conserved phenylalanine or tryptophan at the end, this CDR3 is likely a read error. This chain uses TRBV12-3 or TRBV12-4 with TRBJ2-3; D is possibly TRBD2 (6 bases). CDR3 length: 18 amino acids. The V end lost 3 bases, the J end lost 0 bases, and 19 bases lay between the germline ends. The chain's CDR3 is CASSLELLGGTSTDTQYL. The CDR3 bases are TGTGCCAGCAGTTTGGAGCTCCTCGGCGGGACTAGCACAGATACGCAGTATCTT.

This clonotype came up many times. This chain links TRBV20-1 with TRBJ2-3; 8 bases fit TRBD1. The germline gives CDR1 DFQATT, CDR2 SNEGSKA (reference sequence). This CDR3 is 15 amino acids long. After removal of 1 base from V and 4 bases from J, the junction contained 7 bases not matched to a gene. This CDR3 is CSARGDRSAADTQYF. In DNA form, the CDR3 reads TGCAGTGCTAGAGGGGACAGGTCTGCTGCAGATACGCAGTATTTT.

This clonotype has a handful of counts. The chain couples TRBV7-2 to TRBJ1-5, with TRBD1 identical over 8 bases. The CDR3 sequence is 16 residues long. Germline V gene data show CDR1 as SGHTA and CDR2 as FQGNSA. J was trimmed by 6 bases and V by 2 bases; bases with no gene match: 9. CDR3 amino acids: CASSLSGQGLIQPQHF. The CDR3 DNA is TGTGCCAGCAGCTTATCCGGACAGGGCCTAATTCAGCCCCAGCATTTT.

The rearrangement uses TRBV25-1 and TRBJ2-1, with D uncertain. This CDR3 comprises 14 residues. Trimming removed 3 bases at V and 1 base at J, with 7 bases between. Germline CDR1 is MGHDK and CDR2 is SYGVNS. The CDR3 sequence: CASSDLVSYNEQFF. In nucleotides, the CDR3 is TGTGCCAGCAGTGACCTGGTTTCCTACAATGAGCAGTTCTTC.

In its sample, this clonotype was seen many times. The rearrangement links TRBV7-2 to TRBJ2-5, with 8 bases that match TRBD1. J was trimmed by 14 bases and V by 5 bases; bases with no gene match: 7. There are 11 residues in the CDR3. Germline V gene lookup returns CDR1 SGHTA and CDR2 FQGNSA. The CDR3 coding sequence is TGTGCCAGCAGCAGCGGACAGGGCCTCTACTTC. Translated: CASSSGQGLYF.

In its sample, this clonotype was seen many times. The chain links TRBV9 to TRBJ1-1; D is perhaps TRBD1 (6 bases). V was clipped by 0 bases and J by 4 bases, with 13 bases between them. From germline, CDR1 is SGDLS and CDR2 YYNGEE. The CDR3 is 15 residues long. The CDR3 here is CASSVAQGMSTEAFF. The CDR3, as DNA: TGTGCCAGCAGCGTAGCCCAGGGGATGAGCACTGAAGCTTTCTTT.

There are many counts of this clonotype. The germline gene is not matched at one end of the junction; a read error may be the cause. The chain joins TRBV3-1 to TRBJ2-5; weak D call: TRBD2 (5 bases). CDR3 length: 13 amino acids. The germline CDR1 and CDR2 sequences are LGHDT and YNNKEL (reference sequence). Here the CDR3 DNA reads TGTGCCAGCAGGCAAGCGGCCCGAGAGACCCAGTACTTC. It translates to CASRQAARETQYF.

The CDR3 is CSAREPARPHYGYTF. CDR3 sequence (DNA): TGCAGTGCTAGAGAGCCGGCAAGGCCCCACTATGGCTACACCTTC. V usage is TRBV20-1 and J usage is TRBJ1-2; D gene unclear. The length of the CDR3 is 15 residues. Per the germline V gene, CDR1 is DFQATT and CDR2 is SNEGSKA (reference sequence). V lost 0 bases, J lost 3 bases, and 14 bases lay in between.

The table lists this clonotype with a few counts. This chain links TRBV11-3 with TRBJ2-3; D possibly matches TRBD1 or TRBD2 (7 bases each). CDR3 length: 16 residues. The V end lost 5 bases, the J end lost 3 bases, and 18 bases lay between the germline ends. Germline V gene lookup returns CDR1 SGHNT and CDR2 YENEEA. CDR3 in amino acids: CASSAGGTAKTDTQYF. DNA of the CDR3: TGTGCCAGCAGCGCCGGGGGGACAGCCAAGACAGATACGCAGTATTTT.

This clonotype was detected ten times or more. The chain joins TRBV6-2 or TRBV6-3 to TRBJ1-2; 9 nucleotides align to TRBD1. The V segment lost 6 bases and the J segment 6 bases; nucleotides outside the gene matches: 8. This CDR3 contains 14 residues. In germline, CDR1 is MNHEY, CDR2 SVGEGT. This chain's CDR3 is CASRRQGDSDGYTF. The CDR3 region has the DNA TGTGCCAGCAGAAGACAGGGGGATAGCGATGGCTACACCTTC.

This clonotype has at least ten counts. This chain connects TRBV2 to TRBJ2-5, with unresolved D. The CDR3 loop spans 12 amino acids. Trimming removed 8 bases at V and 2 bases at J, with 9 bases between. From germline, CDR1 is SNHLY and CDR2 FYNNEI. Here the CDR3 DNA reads TGTGCCAGCGTCGGGCAGCAAGAGACCCAGTACTTC. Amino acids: CASVGQQETQYF.

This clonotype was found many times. The CDR3 DNA sequence: TGCAGTGCTAGATTCAGAATTCAAGAGACCCAGTACTTC. Protein product: CSARFRIQETQYF. The gene calls are TRBV20-1 and TRBJ2-5; D call uncertain. The CDR3 is made up of 13 amino acids. Between the trimmed V and J ends, which lost 2 bases and 2 bases, there was a span of 9 bases. Germline V gene data show CDR1 as DFQATT and CDR2 as SNEGSKA (reference sequence).

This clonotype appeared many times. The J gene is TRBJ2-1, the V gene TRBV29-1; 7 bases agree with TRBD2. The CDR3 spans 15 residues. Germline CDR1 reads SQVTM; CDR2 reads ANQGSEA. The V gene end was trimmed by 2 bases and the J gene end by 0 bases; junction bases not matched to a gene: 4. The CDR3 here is CSVESLAASYNEQFF. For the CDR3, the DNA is TGCAGCGTTGAATCGCTAGCGGCCTCCTACAATGAGCAGTTCTTC.

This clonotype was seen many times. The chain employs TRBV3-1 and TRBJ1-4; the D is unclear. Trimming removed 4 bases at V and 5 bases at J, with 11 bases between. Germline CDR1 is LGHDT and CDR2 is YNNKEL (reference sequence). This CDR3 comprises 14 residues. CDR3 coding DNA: TGTGCCAGCAGCCGCGGGTACGGGAATGAAAAACTGTTTTTT. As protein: CASSRGYGNEKLFF.